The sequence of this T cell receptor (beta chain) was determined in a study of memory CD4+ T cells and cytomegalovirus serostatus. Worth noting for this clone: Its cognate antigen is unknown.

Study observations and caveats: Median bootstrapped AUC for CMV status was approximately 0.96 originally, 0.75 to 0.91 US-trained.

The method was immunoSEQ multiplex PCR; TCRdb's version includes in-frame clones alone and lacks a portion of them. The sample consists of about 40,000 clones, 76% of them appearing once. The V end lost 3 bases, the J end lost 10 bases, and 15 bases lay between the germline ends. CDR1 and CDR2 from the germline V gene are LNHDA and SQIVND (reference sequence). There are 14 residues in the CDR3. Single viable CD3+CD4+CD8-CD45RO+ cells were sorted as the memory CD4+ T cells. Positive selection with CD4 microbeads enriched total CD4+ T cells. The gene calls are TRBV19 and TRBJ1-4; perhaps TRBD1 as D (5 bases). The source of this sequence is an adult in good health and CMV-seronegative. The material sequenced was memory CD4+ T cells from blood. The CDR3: CASSIGREIGKLFF. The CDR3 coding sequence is TGTGCCAGTAGTATCGGCAGGGAGATCGGAAAACTGTTTTTT.